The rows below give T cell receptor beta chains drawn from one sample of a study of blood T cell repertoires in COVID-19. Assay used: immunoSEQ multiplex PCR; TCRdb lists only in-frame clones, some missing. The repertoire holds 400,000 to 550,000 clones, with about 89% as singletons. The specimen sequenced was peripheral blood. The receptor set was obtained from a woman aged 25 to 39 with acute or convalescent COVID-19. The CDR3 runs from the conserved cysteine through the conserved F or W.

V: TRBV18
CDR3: CASSPQGLAQETQYF

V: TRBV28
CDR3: CASPPGQGSRFNEQFF

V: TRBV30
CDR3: CAWSRRTGDHNSPLHF

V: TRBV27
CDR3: CASTRPLRRTATDYTF

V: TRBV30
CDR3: CAWSSQREGGYTF

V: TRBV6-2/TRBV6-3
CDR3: CASSYLRDRDGRKTQYF

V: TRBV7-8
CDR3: CASSPRQGGRYEQYF

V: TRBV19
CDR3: CASSIARGSGNQPQHF

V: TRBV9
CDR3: CASSVAPGTEAFF

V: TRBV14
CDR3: CASSQAGLAPDTQYF

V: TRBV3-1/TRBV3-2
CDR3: CASRAAGSGEQYF

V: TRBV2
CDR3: CASSDLEQYF

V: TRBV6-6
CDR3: CASSYFPGQGNYGYTF

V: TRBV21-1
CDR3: CASSPPAYIGASYEQYF

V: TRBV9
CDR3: CASSVGRGVKGNTIYF